This T cell receptor (beta chain) originates from a study of T cell responses to AZD1222 COVID-19 vaccine. Clones were read by immunoSEQ multiplex PCR, and TCRdb kept only the in-frame ones, dropping some. Among around 140,000 clones listed, about 91% were seen once. There are 16 residues in the CDR3. Germline CDR1 is SGHAT and CDR2 is FQNNGV. V lost 4 bases, J lost 1 base, and 6 bases stayed unmatched. The receptor comes from an adult in good health. The material sequenced was peripheral blood, taken on day 0 of AZD1222 vaccination. V gene TRBV11-2 combines with J gene TRBJ1-5; 8 bases fit TRBD1. CDR3 DNA: TGTGCCAGCAGCTCCGGACAGGGAGGGAGCAATCAGCCCCAGCATTTT. It translates to CASSSGQGGSNQPQHF.